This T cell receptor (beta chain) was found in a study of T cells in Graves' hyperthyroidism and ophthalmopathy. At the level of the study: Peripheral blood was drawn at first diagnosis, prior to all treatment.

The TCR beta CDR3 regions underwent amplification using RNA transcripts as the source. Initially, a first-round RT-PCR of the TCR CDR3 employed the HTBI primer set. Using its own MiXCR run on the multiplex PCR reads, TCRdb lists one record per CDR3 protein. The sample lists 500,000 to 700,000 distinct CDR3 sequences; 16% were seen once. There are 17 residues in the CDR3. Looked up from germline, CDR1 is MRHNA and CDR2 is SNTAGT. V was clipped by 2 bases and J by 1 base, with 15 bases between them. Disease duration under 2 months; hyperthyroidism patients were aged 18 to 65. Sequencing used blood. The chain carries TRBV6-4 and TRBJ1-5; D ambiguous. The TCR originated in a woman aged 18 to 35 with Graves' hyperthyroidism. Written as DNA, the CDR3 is TGTGCCAGCAGTGACAGGGTTTTTTTCTGGAGCAATCAGCCCCAGCATTTT. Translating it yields CASSDRVFFWSNQPQHF.